This TCR beta chain was recorded in a study of human T cells and chemical hapten exposure. Findings and limits, study-wide: Expanded TCRs clustered into significantly more large CDR3 similarity groups than controls, the analysis revealed.

MiXCR, applied by TCRdb to the RACE reads, yields one record per CDR3 protein. In the table there are 95,000 to 150,000 distinct CDR3 sequences, roughly 13% of which are singletons. V shed 0 bases and J shed 10 bases, with 15 bases lying between them. The CDR3 contains 14 residues. CDR1 LGHNA and CDR2 YSLEER come from the germline V gene. Indicated time point: patch test 1, 2 weeks after DPC sensitization. Regarding treatment: therapeutic diphenylcyclopropenone sensitization with weekly scalp DPC. Each donor was an alopecia patient between 18 and 70 years of age who qualified for DPC. Concerning this clonotype: Its antigen is unidentified.

This chain links TRBV4-3 with TRBJ1-2; possible D gene TRBD1, 5 bases. Here the sequenced sample was whole blood, taken in connection with sensitization to the hapten diphenylcyclopropenone (DPC). The sequence was obtained from a man between 18 and 29 years old with alopecia areata. Some clones in this sample may be carry-over from other donors' samples. DNA for the CDR3: TGCGCCAGCAGCCAAGATTGGGGCTGGATCGTCTACACCTTC. This gives the protein CASSQDWGWIVYTF.